These 25 T cell receptor beta chains were all obtained from the same sample, sequenced in a study of low-dose radiotherapy and immunotherapy resistance in tumors. Covering alpha and beta chains, TRAV- and TRBV-specific primers were used for the first-strand cDNA. Amplification, which lasted about 20 PCR cycles, used a constant-region primer and V-primer adapter to amplify TCRs. TCRdb called the reads again in MiXCR, with one record for every CDR3 protein. Of nearly 60,000 distinct CDR3 sequences in the sample, around 23% are singletons; the top ten hold 6.5% to 7%. Time point in this sample: after trial treatment. As to treatment: LDRT plus nivolumab, ipilimumab, low-dose cyclophosphamide and aspirin (RACIN trial). Here the sequenced sample was PBMCs, taken after low-dose radiotherapy plus immunotherapy. The receptors come from a male donor with prostate cancer.

This clonotype was seen repeatedly, ten times or more. The gene calls are TRBV29-1 and TRBJ2-3; the D is unclear. Trimming pared 2 bases from V and 5 bases from J, leaving 8 bases between. The CDR3 is 12 amino acids. Germline loops: CDR1 SQVTM, CDR2 ANQGSEA. In DNA, the CDR3 is TGCAGCGTTGAAATTGGCGGAGATACGCAGTATTTT. This gives the protein CSVEIGGDTQYF.

In this sample, this clonotype turned up many times. This sequence joins TRBV12-3 or TRBV12-4 and TRBJ1-2, with no clear D. Trimming took off 3 bases at V and 5 bases at J, with 16 bases between the two ends. The CDR3 runs to 15 residues. Written as DNA, the CDR3 is TGTGCCAGCAGTTTTACACCCCCGGAAACGTATGGCTACACCTTC. Amino acid sequence: CASSFTPPETYGYTF.

In the case of this clonotype: Compared with germline, one end of the junction differs, possibly owing to a read error. The J gene is TRBJ2-6, the V gene TRBV10-2, with a possible D match to TRBD1 (5 bases). This CDR3 is 17 amino acids long. Germline CDR1 is WSHSY and CDR2 is SAAADI. CDR3 bases: TGCGCCGGCAGGGTGCAGGGTATGGGCTCTGGGGCCAACGTCCTGACTTTC. Its protein product is CAGRVQGMGSGANVLTF.

Many counts were recorded for this clonotype. The chain recombines TRBV27 with TRBJ2-1; TRBD2 agrees at 11 bases. The germline gives CDR1 MNHEY, CDR2 SMNVEV (reference sequence). After removal of 6 bases from V and 5 bases from J, the junction contained 15 bases not matched to a gene. This CDR3 has 18 residues. The CDR3 DNA reads TGTGCCAGCAGCACAACCAATCCTAGCGGGAGGTCCCACAATGAGCAGTTCTTC. Translation: CASSTTNPSGRSHNEQFF.

At least ten counts were recorded for this clonotype. This chain connects TRBV30 to TRBJ2-7; D may be TRBD1 or TRBD2 (5 bases each). V was trimmed by 2 bases and J by 4 bases, leaving 12 bases between them. CDR1 and CDR2 from the germline V gene are GTSNPN and SVGIG (reference sequence). The CDR3 totals 13 residues. CDR3 nucleotide sequence: TGTGCCTGGAGTCCCGGGACCGATTACGAGCAGTACTTC. Protein sequence: CAWSPGTDYEQYF.

This clonotype was counted at least ten times. The rearrangement joins TRBV20-1 to TRBJ2-7, with TRBD2 identical over 7 bases. Germline V gene sequence: CDR1 DFQATT, CDR2 SNEGSKA (reference sequence). The CDR3 has 15 amino acids. Germline trimming cut 0 bases from V and 3 bases from J; bases unmatched to any gene: 8. This CDR3 is CSARDLRGGFYEQYF. The CDR3 nucleotides are TGCAGTGCTAGAGACCTTCGCGGGGGATTCTACGAGCAGTACTTC.

This clonotype was seen repeatedly, ten times or more. The rearrangement links TRBV6-6 to TRBJ2-6; D possibly corresponds to TRBD1 (5 bases). CDR1 and CDR2 from the germline V gene are MNHNY and SVGAGI (reference sequence). The CDR3 length is 17 residues. Deletions cut 4 bases from V and 1 base from J, with 14 bases between. The CDR3 DNA sequence: TGTGCCAGCAGTTCCACATTGACAGATTCTGGGGCCAACGTCCTGACTTTC. Translated, it gives CASSSTLTDSGANVLTF.

This clonotype was observed at least ten times. The chain employs TRBV20-1 and TRBJ1-2; a weak D match, TRBD1 (5 bases). CDR3 length equals 11 residues. Germline values: CDR1 DFQATT, CDR2 SNEGSKA (reference sequence). V was shortened by 8 bases and J by 3 bases, with 10 bases between the two germline ends. CDR3 DNA sequence: TGCAGTCCCAGGGAGGACTATGGCTACACCTTC. This translates into CSPREDYGYTF.

The rearrangement links TRBV6-1 to TRBJ2-6; the D call may be TRBD1 or TRBD2 (5 bases each). In germline, CDR1 is MNHNS, CDR2 SASEGT. This CDR3 comprises 18 residues. The ends were cut back, 2 bases at V and 2 bases at J, with 16 bases in the middle. The CDR3 sequence: CASSEFGTSAAGANVLTF. The CDR3 DNA is TGTGCCAGCAGTGAATTCGGGACGTCGGCCGCTGGGGCCAACGTCCTGACTTTC.

This clonotype has only a few counts. The V and J genes are TRBV12-3 or TRBV12-4 and TRBJ2-1; maybe TRBD2 (6 bases). The CDR3 totals 14 residues. V lost 10 bases to trimming and J lost 2 bases, with 15 bases between them. CDR3 bases: TGTGCCATCAAGGGGTCTAGCGCCTACAATGAGCAGTTCTTC. Translated, it gives CAIKGSSAYNEQFF.

This clonotype has a count of ten or more. This chain joins TRBV7-2 and TRBJ2-7, with 10 positions matching TRBD2. The J segment lost 7 bases and the V segment lost 1 base, leaving 7 bases of the junction unmatched. CDR1 and CDR2 from the germline V gene are SGHTA and FQGNSA. The CDR3 loop spans 15 amino acids. The CDR3 DNA is TGTGCCAGCAGCTTAGTTCCTAGCGGGAGCCGGGAGCAGTACTTC. It yields the protein CASSLVPSGSREQYF. Combining the CDR3 with reference TRBV7-2 and TRBJ2-7 gives the whole variable domain GAGVSQSPSNKVTEKGKDVELRCDPISGHTALYWYRQSLGQGLEFLIYFQGNSAPDKSGLPSDRFSAERTGGSVSTLTIQRTQQEDSAVYLCASSLVPSGSREQYFGPGTRLTVT.

The rearrangement joins TRBV2 to TRBJ2-7; 9 nucleotides agree with TRBD1. The CDR3 consists of 14 residues. Germline values: CDR1 SNHLY, CDR2 FYNNEI. Trimming at V came to 7 bases and at J to 5 bases, leaving 9 bases not matched to a gene. In DNA form, the CDR3 reads TGTGCCAGCATTAGGGACAGGGATCTCCACGAGCAGTACTTC. This sequence encodes CASIRDRDLHEQYF.

This clonotype has a count of ten or more. The CDR3 sequence: CASSLYGAKNIQYF. CDR3 nucleotide sequence: TGTGCCAGCAGTTTATATGGAGCCAAAAACATTCAGTACTTC. The V gene is TRBV27, the J gene TRBJ2-4; D remains unclear. This CDR3 comprises 14 residues. Trimming took 1 base from V and 0 from J, leaving 4 bases between them. Germline V gene sequence: CDR1 MNHEY, CDR2 SMNVEV (reference sequence).

This clonotype has ten or more counts. The chain recombines TRBV24-1 with TRBJ2-2; a possible D gene is TRBD1 (5 bases). This CDR3 region has 16 residues. The germline V and J ends were trimmed by 3 bases and 0 bases, with 10 bases remaining between them. CDR1 KGHDR and CDR2 SFDVKD come from the germline V gene. Written as DNA, the CDR3 is TGTGCCACCAGTGATATACAGGAATCGAACACCGGGGAGCTGTTTTTT. Translating it yields CATSDIQESNTGELFF.

There are many counts of this clonotype. The gene calls are TRBV12-3 or TRBV12-4 and TRBJ2-2; possible D gene TRBD2, 6 bases. The CDR3 length is 14 residues. Trimming shortened V by 7 bases and J by 7 bases, and 16 bases separated the two germline ends. CDR3 sequence (DNA): TGTGCCAGCACCATCCTGCAGGGAGGCGGGGAGCTGTTTTTT. It encodes CASTILQGGGELFF.

This clonotype was seen ten or more times. The gene calls are TRBV19 and TRBJ2-3; 13 positions match TRBD2. CDR1 and CDR2 (germline): LNHDA, SQIVND (reference sequence). The CDR3 spans 15 residues. V gave up 7 bases and J gave up 3 bases; unmatched junction bases: 4. The CDR3 bases are TGTGCCAGTACCCGACTAGCGGGAGGAACAGATACGCAGTATTTT. It specifies CASTRLAGGTDTQYF.

This clonotype turned up a few times. This chain joins TRBV6-5 and TRBJ2-3, with TRBD2 identical over 11 bases. V was pared by 6 bases and J by 4 bases, with 6 bases of the junction left unmatched. The germline V gene has CDR1 MNHEY and CDR2 SVGAGI. The CDR3 consists of 15 residues. CDR3 sequence (DNA): TGTGCCAGCAGCATAGCGGGGGGGCCACCAGATACGCAGTATTTT. The encoded protein is CASSIAGGPPDTQYF.

This clonotype was observed at least ten times. This chain links TRBV20-1 with TRBJ2-5, with TRBD2 matching over 7 bases. The V and J ends lost 4 bases and 5 bases, in that order; junction bases with no gene match: 10. The CDR3 loop spans 14 amino acids. CDR1 and CDR2 (germline): DFQATT, SNEGSKA (reference sequence). CDR3 bases: TGCAGTGCTAACAATCAGGGAGGGTGGGAGACCCAGTACTTC. This encodes CSANNQGGWETQYF.

This clonotype was detected a few times. The V gene is TRBV28, the J gene TRBJ2-1; TRBD2 might be the D (7 bases). The CDR3 covers 13 residues. V was cut by 10 bases and J by 4 bases, with 14 bases left in between. CDR1 is MDHEN, CDR2 SYDVKM, per germline. This chain's CDR3 is CATKGGGYNEQFF. The CDR3 coding sequence is TGTGCCACCAAAGGGGGGGGTTACAATGAGCAGTTCTTC.

This clonotype was seen at least ten times. This chain uses TRBV7-9 with TRBJ2-1; no reliable D call. Germline assignment: CDR1 SEHNR and CDR2 FQNEAQ (reference sequence). CDR3 length equals 13 residues. V lost 5 bases, J lost 7 bases, and 12 bases lay in between. In DNA, the CDR3 is TGTGCCAGCAGCCAGGACCTGGAGAATGAGCAGTTCTTC. This translates into CASSQDLENEQFF. Combining the CDR3 with reference TRBV7-9 and TRBJ2-1 gives the whole variable domain DTGVSQNPRHKITKRGQNVTFRCDPISEHNRLYWYRQTLGQGPEFLTYFQNEAQLEKSRLLSDRFSAERPKGSFSTLEIQRTEQGDSAMYLCASSQDLENEQFFGPGTRLTVL.

This clonotype was detected ten times or more. V and J are TRBV6-5 and TRBJ2-1; 9 nucleotides match TRBD2. The CDR3 extends over 19 amino acids. Germline assignment: CDR1 MNHEY and CDR2 SVGAGI. V lost 0 bases and J lost 3; bases outside the gene matches: 12. The CDR3 DNA sequence: TGTGCCAGCAGTTACTCGAGGTGGCGGGAGGGGGGGCTCTACAATGAGCAGTTCTTC. It codes for CASSYSRWREGGLYNEQFF.

This clonotype was counted ten times or more. In DNA, the CDR3 is TGCGCCAGCTCCCTTGGGCAGTACTACGAGCAGTACTTC. Encoded protein: CASSLGQYYEQYF. The rearrangement links TRBV5-1 to TRBJ2-7; D gene unclear. CDR1 is SGHRS, CDR2 YFSETQ, per germline. The CDR3 consists of 13 residues. The V gene lost 7 bases and the J gene lost 3 bases, with 14 bases spanning the gap.

The table lists this clonotype with many counts. The chain uses TRBV5-1 and TRBJ2-7, with 11 bases that match TRBD2. The germline CDR1 and CDR2 sequences are SGHRS and YFSETQ. The ends lost 4 bases at V and 1 base at J; junction bases unmatched: 10. The CDR3 runs to 17 residues. CDR3 sequence: CASSRTPSGGTSYEQYF. DNA of the CDR3: TGCGCCAGCAGCCGGACCCCTAGCGGGGGGACTTCCTACGAGCAGTACTTC. The variable domain in full, with the rest retrieved from reference TRBV5-1 and TRBJ2-7, is KAGVTQTPRYLIKTRGQQVTLSCSPISGHRSVSWYQQTPGQGLQFLFEYFSETQRNKGNFPGRFSGRQFSNSRSEMNVSTLELGDSALYLCASSRTPSGGTSYEQYFGPGTRLTVT.

As regards this clonotype: The CDR3 carries no conserved terminal phenylalanine or tryptophan, so it likely arises from a read error. The DNA is omitted, as the CDR3 cannot be located on it reliably, and the CDR3 follows TCRdb's listing. This chain connects TRBV10-3 to TRBJ1-4. The CDR3 spans 16 amino acids, including both terminal residues. Germline V gene sequence: CDR1 ENHRY, CDR2 SYGVKD. The CDR3 protein is CAISAAVGTNEKLFFS.

This clonotype was counted ten times or more. The chain couples TRBV4-2 to TRBJ2-7; TRBD2 matches at 8 bases. From germline, CDR1 is LGHNA and CDR2 YNFKEQ. The CDR3 loop spans 15 amino acids. V was clipped by 3 bases and J by 2 bases; unmatched bases: 6. Here the CDR3 reads CASSQTARGAYEQYF. CDR3 DNA: TGTGCCAGCAGCCAGACGGCGCGGGGGGCCTACGAGCAGTACTTC.